The clone carrying this T cell receptor (beta chain) is identified as medium-sized from frequency. The antigen is unknown. UMI-labeled 5' RACE generated the TCR beta libraries. In the original analysis: Functional CDR3 beta clonotypes numbered about 2,600 to 18,000 in each TCR beta library. TCRdb reprocessed the 5' RACE reads and reports one entry per CDR3 protein, with no DNA. These V and J calls are TCRdb output, not the study's own analysis. This sample contains more than 8,000 distinct CDR3 sequences. The source of the sample is a study of human CD8 memory T cell subsets. Study-wide points: Estimates computed with Chao1 suggested greater diversity in stem-like memory T cells than in precursor exhausted T cells. The chains that were sequenced in this study were only T cell receptor beta chains.

CDR1 MDHEN and CDR2 SYDVKM come from the germline V gene. CDR3 length: 14 residues. The source of this sequence is a human donor in good health. The chain uses TRBV28 and TRBJ2-7; TCRdb outputs TRBD1, but without DNA this stays unchecked. What was sequenced was CD8+ T cells from PBMCs. Here the CDR3 reads CASSFRGGVYEQYF.